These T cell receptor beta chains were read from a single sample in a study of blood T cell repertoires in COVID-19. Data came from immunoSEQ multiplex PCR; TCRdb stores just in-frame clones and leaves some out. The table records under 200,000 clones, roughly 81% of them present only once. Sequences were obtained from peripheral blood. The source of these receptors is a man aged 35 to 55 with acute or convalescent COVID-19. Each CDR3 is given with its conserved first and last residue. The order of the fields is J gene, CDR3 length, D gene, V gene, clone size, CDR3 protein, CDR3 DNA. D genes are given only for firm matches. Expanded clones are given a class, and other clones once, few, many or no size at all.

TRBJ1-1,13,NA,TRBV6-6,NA,CASRSTGNTEAFF,TGTGCCAGCAGATCCACAGGGAACACTGAAGCTTTCTTT
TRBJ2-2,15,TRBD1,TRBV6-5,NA,CASSYGGQFVGELFF,TGTGCCAGCAGTTACGGGGGACAGTTTGTCGGGGAGCTGTTTTTT
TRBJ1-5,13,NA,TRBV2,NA,CASSLRVNQPQHF,TGTGCCAGCAGCCTCCGGGTAAATCAGCCCCAGCATTTT
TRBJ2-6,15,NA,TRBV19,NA,CASSKEGPGANVLTF,TGTGCCAGTAGTAAGGAGGGGCCCGGGGCCAACGTCCTGACTTTC
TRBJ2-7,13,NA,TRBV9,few,CASSVDYRGEQYF,TGTGCCAGCAGCGTAGATTATAGGGGCGAGCAGTACTTC
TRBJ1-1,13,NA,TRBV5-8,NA,CASSLESYTEAFF,TGTGCCAGCAGCTTGGAGAGTTACACTGAAGCTTTCTTT
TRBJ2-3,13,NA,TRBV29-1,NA,CSVVTNMLDTQYF,TGCAGCGTCGTTACGAACATGTTAGATACGCAGTATTTT
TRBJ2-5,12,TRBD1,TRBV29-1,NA,CSVVGTEETQYF,TGCAGCGTTGTGGGGACAGAAGAGACCCAGTACTTC
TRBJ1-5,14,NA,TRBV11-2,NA,CASSPGGGNQPQHF,TGTGCCAGCAGCCCGGGGGGGGGCAATCAGCCCCAGCATTTT
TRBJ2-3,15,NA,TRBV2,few,CASSERATSTDTQYF,TGTGCCAGCAGTGAGCGGGCCACTAGCACAGATACGCAGTATTTT
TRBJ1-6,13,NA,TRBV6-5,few,CASRRQNNSPLHF,TGTGCCAGCCGAAGACAGAATAATTCACCCCTCCACTTT